This T cell receptor beta chain is drawn from a study of T cell responses to AZD1222 COVID-19 vaccine. Whole-study findings and limits: Most donors were white British and more were female, and clonal diversity was possibly underestimated.

Some clones are missing from TCRdb's copy, which holds only in-frame ones; the method was immunoSEQ multiplex PCR. The sample holds 100,000 to 150,000 clones, 86% seen once. J was trimmed by 5 bases and V by 5 bases; bases with no gene match: 5. Germline loops: CDR1 SGDLS, CDR2 YYNGEE. The length of the CDR3 is 15 residues. Note on this clone: What it recognizes is unknown.

This TCR was sampled from an adult in good health. The chain recombines TRBV9 with TRBJ2-2; TRBD1 aligns across 11 bases. The sample consisted of peripheral blood, taken on day 0 of AZD1222 vaccination. The CDR3 region has the DNA TGTGCCAGCAGAGGACAGGGGGCCCAAACCGGGGAGCTGTTTTTT. It codes for CASRGQGAQTGELFF.